This T cell receptor beta chain was sequenced during a study of radiotherapy plus CTLA-4 blockade in lung cancer. Study as a whole: Objective responses emerged in over 15% of patients, and 30% to 40% attained disease control. The study's findings and limits: Interferon-beta and early blood T cell clone dynamics reportedly predicted response best. Expansion in blood of tumor-derived TCR clones was seen after radiotherapy plus ipilimumab.

The CDR3 sequence is 14 residues long. CDR1 is WNHNN, CDR2 SYGVQD, per germline (reference sequence). With 5 bases removed from V and 0 bases from J, the gap between germline ends came to 11 bases. Repertoires were generated with immunoSEQ multiplex PCR, while TCRdb's copy carries only in-frame clones and drops some. The sample lists around 120,000 clones, around 75% seen once, with 4.5% to 5.5% in the top ten. As concerns this clone: Its antigen is not known.

This rearrangement joins TRBV10-1 to TRBJ2-7; TRBD1 might be the D (6 bases). This clonotype originated in a human donor with non-small cell lung cancer who had a partial response to radiotherapy plus ipilimumab. The sequencing used peripheral blood, collected from a patient treated with radiotherapy plus ipilimumab. This CDR3 reads CASSPTGSSYEQYF. CDR3 sequence (DNA): TGCGCCAGCAGTCCGACAGGTAGCTCCTACGAGCAGTACTTC.